The entry that follows covers one TCR beta chain sequence. Its specific antigen is unknown. There are no base qualities to consult, and no much larger clone falls within one base. Taken with the paper, the label for time point translates to: cycle 1 day 1 (C1D1), immediately before nivolumab initiation. Every trial patient had relapsed after autologous stem cell transplantation, and cohorts A, B and C differed in prior brentuximab vedotin exposure. The trial cohort included 55 to 65 patients with relapsed/refractory classical Hodgkin lymphoma, and each patient had a best overall response of complete response, partial response or progressive disease. Trial patients were treated with single-agent nivolumab in the multi-cohort phase II CheckMate 205 trial. An independent review committee assessed best overall response by applying the 2007 International Working Group response criteria. Trial PBMCs were collected just before the start of nivolumab (C1D1) and during therapy at cycle 2 day 1 and cycle 4 day 1. Peripheral blood was collected in 8 mL Vacutainer Cell Preparation Tubes, from which PBMCs were isolated by centrifugation and then cryopreserved.

Genomic DNA was extracted with the Qiagen DNeasy kit from unsorted PBMCs and from negatively selected CD4+ and CD8+ fractions. Using primers that anneal to V and J segments, immunoSEQ multiplex PCR amplified the TCR beta CDR3 regions. A synthetic immune receptor repertoire was used to minimize amplification bias, and any residual bias was removed computationally once sequencing was done. For the original study's pipeline: Repertoire diversity was quantified as the Shannon entropy index using custom Python scripts. Unsorted, CD4+ and CD8+ repertoires were analyzed separately, except for combined analyses in which CD4+ and CD8+ sequences were merged in silico. A clone was considered expanded if an increase in frequency of at least 2-fold after treatment relative to C1D1 was found, and a pseudocount of 0.5 was applied to clones undetected at baseline. Singleton clones were defined as clones with 0 or 1 copy at C1D1, and non-singleton clones were defined as clones with 2 or more copies. Clones expanded in unsorted samples were assigned a CD4+, CD8+ or unknown annotation through matching of protein sequences in sorted samples from the same patient. Diversity changes from C1D1 to C4D1 were tested in paired samples using Wilcoxon tests. This is the immuneACCESS table as TCRdb keeps it, with only in-frame sequences that have V and J called. A part of the clones is gone; compared with another copy, unresolved V genes explain less than half, and the rest is unexplained. The DNA was the basis for D and trimming; V, J and clone size are from that table. In this sample the table shows tens of thousands of clones, roughly 90% of which occur a single time. The ten top clones hold under 25% of the sample.

The data derive from a study of PD-1 blockade in classical Hodgkin lymphoma (dated by TCRdb to 2018 to 2021). Describing the broader study: Nivolumab dosing was 3 mg/kg intravenously every 2 weeks, continuing until either disease progression or unacceptable toxicity. To define a peripheral blood immune signature of response to PD-1 blockade in classical Hodgkin lymphoma, the study combined TCR beta sequencing with CyTOF. General findings and caveats noted by the study authors: Diversity was lower in patients who began nivolumab less than 1 year after ASCT, so these patients were left out of later analyses to avoid confounding by immune reconstitution. Baseline TCR diversity was reported to be lower in newly diagnosed patients than in healthy donors and to be lower still in relapsed/refractory patients. Only a single clinical trial cohort was studied, and what caused the repertoire differences, possibly disease activity or prior therapy, remained undefined. A significant rise by C4D1 was seen in CD4+ but not CD8+ TCR diversity (p=0.0027 vs p=0.16), with the rise being most apparent in complete responders (p=0.02). Trial patients achieving complete response had baseline diversity similar to newly diagnosed patients, whereas partial responders and progressors had significantly lower diversity.

The germline V gene (reference sequence) provides CDR1 SEHNR and CDR2 FQNEAQ. The CDR3 contains 14 residues, cysteine and phenylalanine counted. Kept here is only the CDR3 DNA, which spans 42 bases and is read in frame from base 1. V is clipped by 3 bases and J by 4 bases, and the sequence between their germline boundaries is 12 bases long. The TCR sequence derives from a human donor with classical Hodgkin lymphoma. The chain links TRBV7-9 with TRBJ1-1, with the D segment identity uncertain. The sample was peripheral blood mononuclear cells (PBMCs), taken at baseline. The CDR3 reads as follows: CASSFVRVGTEAFF. The sequenced DNA is TGTGCCAGCAGCTTTGTTAGGGTTGGCACTGAAGCTTTCTTT.